The rows below give T cell receptor beta chains drawn from one sample of a study of blood T cell repertoires in COVID-19. TCRdb's copy holds only in-frame clones and misses some; the assay was immunoSEQ multiplex PCR. The table lists under 85,000 clones, approximately 84% of them singletons. Sequencing was carried out using peripheral blood. The source is a man in his 60s with active or convalescent COVID-19. CDR3s include the opening cysteine and the closing phenylalanine or tryptophan. D genes are given only for firm matches. Clone size is not always given. Where it is, it says once, few, many or a class for expanded clones.

len | abundance | j_gene | v_gene | d_gene | CDR3nt | CDR3aa
16 | NA | TRBJ1-1 | TRBV7-9 | NA | TGTGCCAGCACCTGGGGCCAGGGCCCGGAGGGCACTGAAGCTTTCTTT | CASTWGQGPEGTEAFF
15 | NA | TRBJ1-2 | TRBV4-3 | NA | TGCGCCAGCAGCCAAGAGGAACAGACTAACTATGGCTACACCTTC | CASSQEEQTNYGYTF
12 | NA | TRBJ1-2 | TRBV6-2/TRBV6-3 | NA | TGTGCCAGCAGTACGGGGGGCCATGGCTACACCTTC | CASSTGGHGYTF
17 | NA | TRBJ1-2 | TRBV15 | NA | TGTGCCACCAGCAGAGCCTGGGGGGATCTGGACACTAGGGGCTACACCTTC | CATSRAWGDLDTRGYTF
14 | few | TRBJ1-1 | TRBV5-1 | TRBD1 | TGCGCCAGCAGCTCCCAGGGGGGTGCCACTGAAGCTTTCTTT | CASSSQGGATEAFF
14 | NA | TRBJ2-7 | TRBV19 | NA | TGTGCCAGTAGTTTGGTGGAGCGTTCCTACGAGCAGTACTTC | CASSLVERSYEQYF
15 | NA | TRBJ1-2 | TRBV6-5 | NA | TGTGCCAGCAGTTACTCGGGAGGGACCAACTATGGCTACACCTTC | CASSYSGGTNYGYTF
12 | NA | TRBJ1-2 | TRBV19 | NA | TGTGCCAGTAGTATAGGGACAGTAGGCTACACCTTC | CASSIGTVGYTF
14 | few | TRBJ2-5 | TRBV5-1 | NA | TGCGCCAGCAGCTTCGAGGGAAATCAAGAGACCCAGTACTTC | CASSFEGNQETQYF
21 | once | TRBJ2-3 | TRBV21-1 | NA | TGTGCCAGCAGCCTCCCAACTCAGAAACAGCGGGGGGGAAGAGACACAGATACGCAGTATTTT | CASSLPTQKQRGGRDTDTQYF
19 | NA | TRBJ1-1 | TRBV5-6 | NA | TGTGCCAGCAGCTCCATTATTAGCCCAGGACGGAGGCCCGACACTGAAGCTTTCTTT | CASSSIISPGRRPDTEAFF
17 | NA | TRBJ2-2 | TRBV7-8 | NA | TGTGCCAGCAGCTTCAACTCCGGCGGGGGCTCGACCGGGGAGCTGTTTTTT | CASSFNSGGGSTGELFF
14 | NA | TRBJ2-4 | TRBV7-2 | NA | TGTGCCAGCAGCTTAAGAGGTGTTGAAAACATTCAGTACTTC | CASSLRGVENIQYF
13 | NA | TRBJ2-3 | TRBV6-4 | NA | TGTGCCAGCAGTGTCCGACAGGACGATACGCAGTATTTT | CASSVRQDDTQYF